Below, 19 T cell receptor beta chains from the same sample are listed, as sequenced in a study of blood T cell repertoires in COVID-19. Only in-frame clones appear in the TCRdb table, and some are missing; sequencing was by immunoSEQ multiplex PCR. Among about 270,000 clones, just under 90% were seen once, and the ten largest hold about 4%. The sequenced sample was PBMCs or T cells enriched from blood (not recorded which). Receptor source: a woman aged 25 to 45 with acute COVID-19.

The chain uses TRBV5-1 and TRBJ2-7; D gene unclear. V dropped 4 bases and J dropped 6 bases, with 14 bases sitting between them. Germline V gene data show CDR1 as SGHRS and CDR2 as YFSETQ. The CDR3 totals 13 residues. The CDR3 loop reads CASSLGAYGEQYF. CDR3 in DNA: TGCGCCAGCAGCCTGGGTGCGTACGGCGAGCAGTACTTC.

This chain's CDR3 is CASSQFGTSGIYTQYF. The CDR3 DNA reads as TGTGCCAGCAGTCAGTTCGGGACTAGCGGGATCTATACGCAGTATTTT. This rearrangement joins TRBV27 to TRBJ2-3, with 13 bases lining up with TRBD2. Trimming removed 5 bases from V and 7 bases from J; junction bases left unmatched: 9. This CDR3 is built from 16 residues. Per the germline V gene, CDR1 is MNHEY and CDR2 is SMNVEV (reference sequence).

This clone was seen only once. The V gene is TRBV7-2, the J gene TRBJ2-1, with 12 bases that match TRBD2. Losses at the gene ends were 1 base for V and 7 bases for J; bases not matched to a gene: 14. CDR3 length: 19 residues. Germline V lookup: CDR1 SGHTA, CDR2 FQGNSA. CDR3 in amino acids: CASSLVAGTSGLLGNEQFF. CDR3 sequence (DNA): TGTGCCAGCAGCTTAGTGGCCGGGACTAGCGGGCTCCTTGGGAATGAGCAGTTCTTC.

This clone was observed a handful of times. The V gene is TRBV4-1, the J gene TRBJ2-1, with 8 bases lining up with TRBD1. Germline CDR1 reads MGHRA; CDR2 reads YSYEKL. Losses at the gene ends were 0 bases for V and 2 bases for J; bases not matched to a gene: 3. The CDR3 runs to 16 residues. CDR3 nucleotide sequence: TGCGCCAGCAGCCAAGATTTGACAGGGGCCTACAATGAGCAGTTCTTC. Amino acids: CASSQDLTGAYNEQFF.

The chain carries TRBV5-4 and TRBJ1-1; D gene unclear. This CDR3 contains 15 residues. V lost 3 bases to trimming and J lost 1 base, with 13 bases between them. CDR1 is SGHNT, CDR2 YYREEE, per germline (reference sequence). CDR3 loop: CASSSLEGANTEAFF. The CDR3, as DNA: TGTGCCAGCAGCTCGCTGGAGGGTGCGAACACTGAAGCTTTCTTT.

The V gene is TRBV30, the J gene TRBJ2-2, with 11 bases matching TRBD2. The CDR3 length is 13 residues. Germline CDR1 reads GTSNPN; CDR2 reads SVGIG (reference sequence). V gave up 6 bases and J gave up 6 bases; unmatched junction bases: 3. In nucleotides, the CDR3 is TGTGCCTGTAGCGGGAGGGTTGCCGGGGAGCTGTTTTTT. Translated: CACSGRVAGELFF.

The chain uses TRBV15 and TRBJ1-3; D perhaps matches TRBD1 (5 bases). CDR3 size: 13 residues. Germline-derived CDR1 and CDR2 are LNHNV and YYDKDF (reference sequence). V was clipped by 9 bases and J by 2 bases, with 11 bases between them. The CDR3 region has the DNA TGTGCCACAAGGGACTTCGCTGGAAACACCATATATTTT. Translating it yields CATRDFAGNTIYF.

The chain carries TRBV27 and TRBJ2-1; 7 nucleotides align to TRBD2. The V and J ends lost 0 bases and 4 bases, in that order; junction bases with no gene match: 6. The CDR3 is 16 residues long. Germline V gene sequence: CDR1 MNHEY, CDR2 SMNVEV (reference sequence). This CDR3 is CASSLSSRERYNEQFF. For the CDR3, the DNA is TGTGCCAGCAGTTTATCGTCGCGGGAGCGGTACAATGAGCAGTTCTTC.

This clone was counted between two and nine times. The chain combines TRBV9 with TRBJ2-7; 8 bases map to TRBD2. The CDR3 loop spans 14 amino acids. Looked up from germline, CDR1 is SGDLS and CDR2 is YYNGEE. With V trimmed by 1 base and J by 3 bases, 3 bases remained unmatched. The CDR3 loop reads CASSVSGTSYEQYF. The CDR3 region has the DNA TGTGCCAGCAGCGTATCCGGGACTAGCTACGAGCAGTACTTC.

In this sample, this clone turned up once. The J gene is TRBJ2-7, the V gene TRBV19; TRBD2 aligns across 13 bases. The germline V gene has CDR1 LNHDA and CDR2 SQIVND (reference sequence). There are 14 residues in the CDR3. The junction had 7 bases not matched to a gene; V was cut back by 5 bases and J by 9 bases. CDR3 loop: CASSSGTSGMAQYF. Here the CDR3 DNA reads TGTGCCAGTAGTTCAGGGACTAGCGGGATGGCGCAGTACTTC.

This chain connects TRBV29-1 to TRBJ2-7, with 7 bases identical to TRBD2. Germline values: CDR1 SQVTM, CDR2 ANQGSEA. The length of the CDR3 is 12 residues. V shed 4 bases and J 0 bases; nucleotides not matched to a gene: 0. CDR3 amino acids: CSVGTSSYEQYF. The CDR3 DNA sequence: TGCAGCGTTGGGACTAGCTCCTACGAGCAGTACTTC.

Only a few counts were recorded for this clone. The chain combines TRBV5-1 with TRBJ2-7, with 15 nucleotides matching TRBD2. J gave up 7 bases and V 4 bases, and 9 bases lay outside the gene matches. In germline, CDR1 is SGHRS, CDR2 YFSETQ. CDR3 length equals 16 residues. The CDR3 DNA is TGCGCCAGCAGCCATGGACTAGCGGGAGGGCCCGAGGAGCAGTACTTC. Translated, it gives CASSHGLAGGPEEQYF.

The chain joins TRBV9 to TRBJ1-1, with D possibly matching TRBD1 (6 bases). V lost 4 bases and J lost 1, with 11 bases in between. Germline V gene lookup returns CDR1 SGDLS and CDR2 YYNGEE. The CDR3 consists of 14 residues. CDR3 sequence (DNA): TGTGCCAGCAGCTCCCCGGGACAGAACACTGAAGCTTTCTTT. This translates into CASSSPGQNTEAFF.

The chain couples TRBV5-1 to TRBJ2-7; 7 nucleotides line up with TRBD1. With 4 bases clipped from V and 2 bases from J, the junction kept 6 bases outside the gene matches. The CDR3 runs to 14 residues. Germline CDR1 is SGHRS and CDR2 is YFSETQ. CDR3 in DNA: TGCGCCAGCAGCCCTACCGGGACAGCCTACGAGCAGTACTTC. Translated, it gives CASSPTGTAYEQYF.

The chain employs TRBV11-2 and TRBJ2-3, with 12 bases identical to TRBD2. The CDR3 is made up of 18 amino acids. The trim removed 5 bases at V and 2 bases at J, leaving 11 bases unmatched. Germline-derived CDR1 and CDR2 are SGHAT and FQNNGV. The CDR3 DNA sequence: TGTGCCAGCAGCGACACTAGCGGGAGGATACGGTACACAGATACGCAGTATTTT. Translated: CASSDTSGRIRYTDTQYF.

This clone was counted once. The CDR3 protein is CASRLRDRADQPQHF. The CDR3 DNA follows: TGTGCCAGCAGGCTCCGGGACAGGGCGGATCAGCCCCAGCATTTT. The rearrangement uses TRBV25-1 and TRBJ1-5, with TRBD1 identical over 9 bases. J lost 5 bases, V lost 6 bases, and 8 bases had no gene match. This CDR3 is 15 amino acids long. The germline V gene has CDR1 MGHDK and CDR2 SYGVNS.

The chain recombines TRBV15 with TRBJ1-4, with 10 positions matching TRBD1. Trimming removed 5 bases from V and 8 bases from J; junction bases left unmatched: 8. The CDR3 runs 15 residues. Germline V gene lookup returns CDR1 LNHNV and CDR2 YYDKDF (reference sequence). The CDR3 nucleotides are TGTGCCACCAGCTATCGACAGGGGGCAAGCGAAAAACTGTTTTTT. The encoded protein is CATSYRQGASEKLFF.

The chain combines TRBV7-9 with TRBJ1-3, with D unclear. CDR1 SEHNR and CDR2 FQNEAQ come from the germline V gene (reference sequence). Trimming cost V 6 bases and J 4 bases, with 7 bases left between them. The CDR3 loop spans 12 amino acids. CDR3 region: CASRLSGNTIYF. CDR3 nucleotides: TGTGCCAGCAGACTTTCGGGAAACACCATATATTTT.

Written as DNA, the CDR3 is TGTGCCAGCAGCCATCTAGCGGGAGCTGGTGATGAGCAGTTCTTC. Its protein product is CASSHLAGAGDEQFF. The J gene is TRBJ2-1, the V gene TRBV3-1 (or the pseudogene TRBV3-2); 10 bases line up with TRBD2. Trimming cost V 3 bases and J 8 bases; bases outside gene matches: 7. The CDR3 extends over 15 amino acids. Germline CDR1 and CDR2: LGHDT and YNNKEL (reference sequence).